The next 22 T cell receptor beta chains were all read from a single sample in a study of CD8 T cells in ankylosing spondylitis. TCRdb reanalysed the 5' RACE reads using MiXCR and keeps one entry per CDR3 protein. The sample shows under 300,000 distinct CDR3 sequences, roughly a tenth of them seen only once. Sequencing was carried out using blood, either unsorted or a sorted T cell fraction (not recorded which). The source is a male donor with ankylosing spondylitis or in good health (not recorded which).

This clonotype was detected many times. The chain uses TRBV15 and TRBJ1-4, with D unclear. The CDR3 spans 16 residues. Trimming removed 0 bases from V and 0 bases from J, with 8 bases in between. Germline V gives CDR1 LNHNV, CDR2 YYDKDF (reference sequence). The CDR3 region has the DNA TGTGCCACCAGCAGAGATAGGCCGGCAACTAATGAAAAACTGTTTTTT. It is translated as CATSRDRPATNEKLFF. The complete variable domain, with remaining parts taken from reference TRBV15 and TRBJ1-4, reads DAMVIQNPRYQVTQFGKPVTLSCSQTLNHNVMYWYQQKSSQAPKLLFHYYDKDFNNEADTPDNFQSRRPNTSFCFLDIRSPGLGDTAMYLCATSRDRPATNEKLFFGSGTQLSVL.

This clonotype was found many times. The V gene is TRBV9, the J gene TRBJ2-5; perhaps TRBD1 as D (5 bases). The V end lost 0 bases, the J end lost 1 base, and 7 bases lay between the germline ends. CDR1 is SGDLS and CDR2 is YYNGEE in the germline V gene. The CDR3 sequence is 14 residues long. The CDR3 region is CASSVEGSQETQYF. The CDR3 DNA follows: TGTGCCAGCAGCGTAGAGGGGTCCCAAGAGACCCAGTACTTC.

The V and J genes are TRBV6-2 or TRBV6-3 and TRBJ1-2; D unclear. Germline CDR1 reads MNHEY; CDR2 reads SVGEGT. The CDR3 covers 14 residues. The V and J ends lost 2 bases and 4 bases respectively, with 11 bases between them. CDR3 in amino acids: CASSYDKRSYGYTF. The CDR3 bases are TGTGCCAGCAGTTACGACAAACGGAGCTATGGCTACACCTTC.

Of note for this clonotype: A read error is possible here, since a much larger clone lies one base away. V usage is TRBV29-1 and J usage is TRBJ2-7; no firm D call. The CDR3 length is 11 residues. Per germline, CDR1 SQVTM and CDR2 ANQGSEA. CDR3 sequence reads: CNAANTYEQYF. As DNA, the CDR3 is TGCAACGCGGCAAACACCTACGAGCAGTACTTC.

This clonotype was recorded at least ten times. CDR3 nucleotides: TGTGCCAGCAGTTTAGGACCAATCTCTGGAAACACCATATATTTT. Translated: CASSLGPISGNTIYF. V gene TRBV12-3 or TRBV12-4 combines with J gene TRBJ1-3; no definite D call. The CDR3 runs to 15 residues. Trimming took off 1 base at V and 0 bases at J, with 7 bases between the two ends.

This clonotype was observed many times. J is TRBJ2-1 and V is TRBV9; D gene unclear. Between the trimmed V and J ends, which lost 3 bases and 14 bases, there was a span of 21 bases. The CDR3 length is 14 residues. Per germline, CDR1 SGDLS and CDR2 YYNGEE. The CDR3 protein is CASSAAPGDRSEFF. The DNA of the CDR3 is TGTGCCAGCAGCGCCGCCCCCGGAGACCGCTCGGAGTTCTTC.

This clonotype turned up a few times. The V call is TRBV12-3 or TRBV12-4, the J call TRBJ1-1, with D unresolved. The V gene lost 5 bases and the J gene lost 2 bases, with 9 bases spanning the gap. The CDR3 loop spans 13 amino acids. DNA for the CDR3: TGTGCCAGCAGTCCGGACTATAACACTGAAGCTTTCTTT. This encodes CASSPDYNTEAFF.

This clonotype appeared many times. The rearrangement links TRBV6-1 to TRBJ2-5, with D hard to call. The ends were cut back, 3 bases at V and 1 base at J, with 6 bases in the middle. This CDR3 has 13 residues. Germline assignment: CDR1 MNHNS and CDR2 SASEGT. The CDR3 sequence: CASSEGLQETQYF. CDR3 in DNA: TGTGCCAGCAGTGAGGGTCTCCAAGAGACCCAGTACTTC.

The chain's CDR3 is CASSHRTGRTEAFF. The DNA for the CDR3 is TGTGCCAGTAGTCACCGGACAGGGAGGACTGAAGCTTTCTTT. The genes are TRBV19 and TRBJ1-1; the match to TRBD1 covers 8 bases. The length of the CDR3 is 14 residues. Germline values: CDR1 LNHDA, CDR2 SQIVND (reference sequence). Losses at the gene ends were 5 bases for V and 5 bases for J; bases not matched to a gene: 7.

At least ten counts were recorded for this clonotype. The chain has TRBV4-2 and TRBJ1-5; possibly TRBD1 for D (6 bases). Germline V gene lookup returns CDR1 LGHNA and CDR2 YNFKEQ. V shed 1 base and J shed 3 bases, with 13 bases lying between them. This CDR3 is 16 amino acids long. The DNA of the CDR3 is TGTGCCAGCAGCCAAGTGGGGGGGGGCCTCAATCAGCCCCAGCATTTT. Its translation is CASSQVGGGLNQPQHF.

This clonotype was seen ten or more times. The rearrangement uses TRBV25-1 and TRBJ2-3; D remains ambiguous. Germline V gene data show CDR1 as MGHDK and CDR2 as SYGVNS. V was pared by 5 bases and J by 0 bases, with 12 bases between. The CDR3 is 15 residues long. Here the CDR3 reads CASSPVWPSTDTQYF. In nucleotides, the CDR3 is TGTGCCAGCAGTCCCGTCTGGCCTAGCACAGATACGCAGTATTTT.

In its sample, this clonotype was seen many times. The chain couples TRBV15 to TRBJ2-1; 13 positions match TRBD2. After removal of 1 base from V and 7 bases from J, the junction contained 4 bases not matched to a gene. CDR1 LNHNV and CDR2 YYDKDF come from the germline V gene (reference sequence). The CDR3 runs 16 residues. The CDR3 coding sequence is TGTGCCACCAGCAGAGCCGGGACTAGCGGGAAAAATGAGCAGTTCTTC. This gives the protein CATSRAGTSGKNEQFF.

Many counts were recorded for this clonotype. The V gene is TRBV12-3 or TRBV12-4, the J gene TRBJ1-5; D is perhaps TRBD1 (6 bases). V was cut by 6 bases and J by 5 bases, with 11 bases left in between. The CDR3 has 13 residues. The CDR3 DNA reads as TGTGCCAGCAGGTTGACAGGAGATCAGCCCCAGCATTTT. Residues: CASRLTGDQPQHF.

For this clonotype: This may be a read error: a much more frequent sequence differs by one nucleotide. The chain uses TRBV12-3 or TRBV12-4 and TRBJ1-5; possible D gene TRBD1, 6 bases. The CDR3 consists of 13 residues. The V end was cut by 5 bases, the J end by 8 bases, with 13 bases between. CDR3: CASSGSQGKPQHF. The CDR3 coding sequence is TGTGCCAGCAGTGGATCACAGGGAAAGCCCCAGCATTTT.

This clonotype was seen at least ten times. The chain uses TRBV5-6 and TRBJ2-7; D remains unclear. Germline CDR1 SGHDT, CDR2 YYEEEE. The ends were cut back, 3 bases at V and 0 bases at J, with 13 bases in the middle. This CDR3 contains 15 residues. The CDR3 protein is CASSSLRVSSYEQYF. The CDR3 DNA reads TGTGCCAGCAGCTCCCTTAGGGTAAGCTCCTACGAGCAGTACTTC.

There are a few counts of this clonotype. The chain recombines TRBV30 with TRBJ1-1, with 8 nucleotides matching TRBD1. Germline values: CDR1 GTSNPN, CDR2 SVGIG (reference sequence). CDR3 length: 14 residues. Unmatched junction bases numbered 8, after V lost 8 bases and J lost 0 bases. As DNA, the CDR3 is TGTGCCCGGCGGCAGGGGGCCCTGAACACTGAAGCTTTCTTT. It encodes CARRQGALNTEAFF. Using reference TRBV30 and TRBJ1-1 for the parts outside the CDR3, the full variable domain is SQTIHQWPATLVQPVGSPLSLECTVEGTSNPNLYWYRQAAGRGLQLLFYSVGIGQISSEVPQNLSASRPQDRQFILSSKKLLLSDSGFYLCARRQGALNTEAFFGQGTRLTVV.

The table lists this clonotype with many counts. This chain uses TRBV6-2 or TRBV6-3 with TRBJ2-1, with 11 bases identical to TRBD1. The J segment lost 7 bases and the V segment lost 6 bases, leaving 11 bases of the junction unmatched. Germline-derived CDR1 and CDR2 are MNHEY and SVGEGT. CDR3 length: 16 residues. The CDR3 spells CASRPTGTGGGNEQFF. The CDR3 nucleotides read TGTGCCAGCAGACCCACCGGGACAGGGGGTGGAAATGAGCAGTTCTTC.

This clonotype has at least ten counts. V is TRBV5-1 and J is TRBJ2-1, with 7 nucleotides matching TRBD2. Looked up from germline, CDR1 is SGHRS and CDR2 is YFSETQ. The CDR3 is made up of 14 amino acids. V gave up 6 bases and J gave up 4 bases; unmatched junction bases: 7. The CDR3 nucleotides are TGCGCCAGCAAGGCCCGGGGGGAATACAATGAGCAGTTCTTC. Translation gives CASKARGEYNEQFF.

In the case of this clonotype: A junction boundary mismatches the germline segment, possibly from a read error. V is TRBV30 and J is TRBJ1-5; D may be TRBD1 (5 bases). The germline gives CDR1 GTSNPN, CDR2 SVGIG (reference sequence). This CDR3 has 13 amino acids. CDR3 bases: TGTGCCTGGAGTCGACAGTTAAATCAGCCCCAGCGTTTT. Its translation is CAWSRQLNQPQRF.

This clonotype was observed a handful of times. This chain connects TRBV2 to TRBJ2-3, with no clear D. CDR1 and CDR2 from the germline V gene are SNHLY and FYNNEI. This CDR3 spans 16 amino acids. Trimming removed 0 bases at V and 0 bases at J, with 10 bases between. The CDR3 region is CASSEADSFSTDTQYF. As DNA, the CDR3 is TGTGCCAGCAGTGAAGCTGATAGCTTTAGCACAGATACGCAGTATTTT.

This clonotype occurred a few times. V usage is TRBV6-6 and J usage is TRBJ1-2, with TRBD1 matching over 9 bases. CDR1 MNHNY and CDR2 SVGAGI come from the germline V gene (reference sequence). After removal of 7 bases from V and 7 bases from J, the junction contained 7 bases not matched to a gene. The CDR3 is 13 amino acids. The DNA of the CDR3 is TGTGCCAGCATGCCGGGACAGGGACTTGGCTACACCTTC. It codes for CASMPGQGLGYTF.

There are a few counts of this clonotype. This rearrangement joins TRBV7-9 to TRBJ2-3; 8 nucleotides match TRBD2. Trimming at V came to 5 bases and at J to 2 bases, leaving 6 bases not matched to a gene. The CDR3 totals 15 residues. The germline gives CDR1 SEHNR, CDR2 FQNEAQ (reference sequence). CDR3 residues: CASSASGSYTDTQYF. CDR3 DNA: TGTGCCAGCAGCGCCAGCGGGAGTTACACAGATACGCAGTATTTT.